Below are 4 T cell receptor beta chains sequenced from a single sample in a study of cytomegalovirus exposure and HLA in healthy donors (dated by TCRdb to the late 2010s). Library construction relied on the immunoSEQ multiplex PCR assay. For the multiplex PCR, a mixture combining 60 forward primers for TCR Vbeta segments and 13 reverse primers for TCR Jbeta segments was used. TCRdb took this table from immuneACCESS and kept in-frame rearrangements with V and J called. Such tables lack part of the clones; where checked against another copy, unresolved V genes explain under half of the gap, and the rest is unexplained. The sample contains approximately 170,000 clones, 60% to 80% of them found a single time. 4% to 5% of the sample comes from the top ten. The sequencing input was PBMCs. The receptors were gathered from a man aged 18 to 29 in good health and CMV-seropositive.

V is TRBV4-2 and J is TRBJ2-1; no definite D call. V lost 0 bases, J lost 8 bases, and 8 bases lay in between. This CDR3 has 13 residues. Germline values: CDR1 LGHNA, CDR2 YNFKEQ. The CDR3 sequence is CASSQDVGYEQFF. For the CDR3, the DNA is TGTGCCAGCAGCCAAGATGTTGGCTATGAGCAGTTCTTC.

This clone came up a few times. The rearrangement uses TRBV6-5 and TRBJ1-1; 7 positions agree with TRBD1. Germline V gives CDR1 MNHEY, CDR2 SVGAGI. CDR3 length equals 13 residues. The junction had 5 bases not matched to a gene; V was cut back by 10 bases and J by 0 bases. Here the CDR3 reads CATLRGLNTEAFF. The CDR3 DNA reads TGTGCCACCCTAAGGGGGCTGAACACTGAAGCTTTCTTT.

The V call is TRBV6-4, the J call TRBJ2-7; 7 bases agree with TRBD1. Germline CDR1 is MRHNA and CDR2 is SNTAGT. The CDR3 is 16 residues long. With V trimmed by 2 bases and J by 0 bases, 7 bases remained unmatched. In nucleotides, the CDR3 is TGTGCCAGCAGTGACCCGGACAGGTTGAGCTCCTACGAGCAGTACGTC. This translates into CASSDPDRLSSYEQYV.

V is TRBV19 and J is TRBJ1-5, with 10 positions matching TRBD1. Germline V CDR1 and CDR2: LNHDA, SQIVND (reference sequence). The CDR3 sequence is 15 residues long. The V and J ends lost 4 bases and 2 bases, in that order; junction bases with no gene match: 2. The CDR3 nucleotides read TGTGCCAGTAGTAGGGACAGGGGTGGCAATCAGCCCCAGCATTTT. It translates to CASSRDRGGNQPQHF.